The 32 T cell receptor beta chains listed next were all sequenced from one sample in a study of glioma-infiltrating T cells. Using RNA template, CDR3s of TCR alpha and beta were amplified with iRepertoire arm-PCR. From the multiplex PCR reads, TCRdb called clonotypes with MiXCR, one entry per CDR3 protein. The sample holds a few hundred thousand distinct CDR3 sequences, about 40% seen once. Specimen: glioma tissue, nonneoplastic brain tissue, or PBMCs (not recorded which). These receptors all stem from a human donor with low-grade glioma or glioblastoma, undergoing nonglioma brain surgery, or in good health (not recorded which).

This clonotype appeared a single time. This chain joins TRBV6-6 and TRBJ2-1; D possibly corresponds to TRBD2 (6 bases). CDR3 length equals 15 residues. Trimming took off 6 bases at V and 8 bases at J, with 20 bases between the two ends. Germline CDR1 MNHNY, CDR2 SVGAGI (reference sequence). CDR3 amino acids: CASSQGRTPPYEQFF. CDR3 nucleotide sequence: TGTGCCAGCAGCCAAGGGAGGACTCCCCCCTATGAGCAGTTCTTC.

J is TRBJ1-4 and V is TRBV7-2, with D unclear. CDR3 length equals 14 residues. In germline, CDR1 is SGHTA, CDR2 FQGNSA. V shed 1 base and J shed 9 bases, with 12 bases lying between them. The CDR3 is CASSLEGQDKKLFF. In DNA form, the CDR3 reads TGTGCCAGCAGCTTAGAAGGGCAGGATAAAAAACTGTTTTTT.

The chain joins TRBV15 to TRBJ1-5; D possibly corresponds to TRBD1 (5 bases). This CDR3 contains 15 residues. Deletions cut 5 bases from V and 2 bases from J, with 13 bases between. Germline V gene lookup returns CDR1 LNHNV and CDR2 YYDKDF (reference sequence). In nucleotides, the CDR3 is TGTGCCACCAGCTCCCACCCAGGGCGCAATCAGCCCCAGCATTTT. This encodes CATSSHPGRNQPQHF.

This clonotype was recorded many times. V usage is TRBV28 and J usage is TRBJ2-7; no firm D call. Germline CDR1 is MDHEN and CDR2 is SYDVKM. The CDR3 has 11 amino acids. Trimming shortened V by 3 bases and J by 9 bases, and 9 bases separated the two germline ends. CDR3 in amino acids: CASSFFEVQYF. CDR3 nucleotide sequence: TGTGCCAGCAGTTTCTTCGAGGTGCAGTACTTC. Full variable domain (remainder filled in from reference TRBV28 and TRBJ2-7): DVKVTQSSRYLVKRTGEKVFLECVQDMDHENMFWYRQDPGLGLRLIYFSYDVKMKEKGDIPEGYSVSREKKERFSLILESASTNQTSMYLCASSFFEVQYFGPGTRLTVT.

The V and J genes are TRBV4-2 and TRBJ2-5; D is perhaps TRBD2 (6 bases). V was clipped by 0 bases and J by 3 bases, with 14 bases between them. The CDR3 length is 16 residues. Germline CDR1 LGHNA, CDR2 YNFKEQ. The CDR3 here is CASSQERGILKETQYF. CDR3 in DNA: TGTGCCAGCAGCCAAGAACGCGGGATTTTAAAAGAGACCCAGTACTTC.

Note on this clonotype: This may be a read error: a much more frequent sequence differs by one nucleotide. This chain joins TRBV6-2 or TRBV6-3 and TRBJ2-7, with D unclear. The CDR3 runs 12 residues. Between the trimmed V and J ends, which lost 0 bases and 7 bases, there was a span of 7 bases. Germline V gene lookup returns CDR1 MNHEY and CDR2 SVGEGT. CDR3 region: CASSYSRIEQYF. For the CDR3, the DNA is TGTGCCAGCAGTTACTCGAGGATTGAGCAGTACTTC.

The chain couples TRBV20-1 to TRBJ2-7; 9 bases map to TRBD2. There are 14 residues in the CDR3. Germline lookup yields CDR1 DFQATT and CDR2 SNEGSKA (reference sequence). J gave up 3 bases and V 6 bases, and 9 bases lay outside the gene matches. As DNA, the CDR3 is TGCAGTGCCCCGGGACTAGCATTAGGCTACGAGCAGTACTTC. Its translation is CSAPGLALGYEQYF.

This clonotype is a singleton in its sample. It may be a read error: a sequence one base away is much more abundant. The chain joins TRBV27 to TRBJ2-1; D might be TRBD2 (6 bases). CDR1 MNHEY and CDR2 SMNVEV come from the germline V gene (reference sequence). CDR3 size: 15 residues. As DNA, the CDR3 is TGTGCCAGCAGTTTGGGGGGAACACACTACAATAAGCAGTTCTTC. This encodes CASSLGGTHYNKQFF.

This clonotype was seen more than once but under ten times. The gene calls are TRBV7-9 and TRBJ2-7, with D possibly matching TRBD2 (7 bases). This CDR3 spans 12 amino acids. V was cut by 7 bases and J by 5 bases, with 12 bases left in between. CDR1 is SEHNR and CDR2 is FQNEAQ in the germline V gene (reference sequence). Here the CDR3 DNA reads TGTGCCAGCAACCCGGGGGGCGACGAGCAGTACTTC. Protein product: CASNPGGDEQYF.

Concerning this clonotype: A much larger clone lies one base from this, so it may be a read error. The chain couples TRBV6-6 to TRBJ2-7; D not resolved. The germline V gene encodes CDR1 MNHNY and CDR2 SVGAGI (reference sequence). This CDR3 region has 16 residues. The CDR3: CASSYSNRRASYEQHF. CDR3 DNA sequence: TGTGCCAGCAGTTACTCGAACCGACGGGCCTCCTACGAGCAGCACTTC.

This clonotype was observed a handful of times. The J gene is TRBJ1-1, the V gene TRBV10-3, with unresolved D. Trimming took off 3 bases at V and 12 bases at J, with 26 bases between the two ends. The CDR3 length is 16 residues. Per the germline V gene, CDR1 is ENHRY and CDR2 is SYGVKD. The CDR3 DNA is TGTGCCATCAGTGATGGGTCAGCCCCGAACACTGAAGTGACTTTCTTT. It translates to CAISDGSAPNTEVTFF.

The chain is built from TRBV2 and TRBJ2-1, with D perhaps given as TRBD1 or TRBD2 (7 bases each). Germline values: CDR1 SNHLY, CDR2 FYNNEI. The CDR3 has 15 residues. Trimming pared 4 bases from V and 8 bases from J, leaving 18 bases between. The CDR3 protein is CASSVRRGGFDEQFF. DNA of the CDR3: TGTGCCAGCAGTGTACGCAGGGGGGGGTTCGATGAGCAGTTCTTC.

The CDR3 loop is CASSLRLAPYNEQFF. The CDR3 DNA sequence: TGTGCCAGCAGCTTAAGGCTAGCCCCCTACAATGAGCAGTTCTTC. This chain links TRBV7-8 with TRBJ2-1; a possible D gene is TRBD2 (5 bases). Germline CDR1 is SGHVS and CDR2 is FQNEAQ. The CDR3 length is 15 residues. The V end lost 2 bases, the J end lost 2 bases, and 10 bases lay between the germline ends.

This chain links TRBV2 with TRBJ1-1, with TRBD1 matching over 7 bases. J gave up 3 bases and V 3 bases, and 7 bases lay outside the gene matches. This CDR3 is 15 amino acids long. Germline CDR1 reads SNHLY; CDR2 reads FYNNEI. The DNA for the CDR3 is TGTGCCAGCAGTGATTCAAAGGGGGCGGACACTGAAGCTTTCTTT. Translation gives CASSDSKGADTEAFF.

This clonotype was seen ten or more times. The gene calls are TRBV6-2 or TRBV6-3 and TRBJ2-5; weak D call: TRBD2 (6 bases). This CDR3 region has 14 residues. Trimming shortened V by 2 bases and J by 2 bases, and 9 bases separated the two germline ends. The germline gives CDR1 MNHEY, CDR2 SVGEGT. The CDR3 DNA sequence: TGTGCCAGCAGTTACCTCGGGAGTCAAGAGACCCAGTACTTC. Translating it yields CASSYLGSQETQYF.

A note on this clonotype: Its ends do not fully match the called genes, so a read error is possible. The chain carries TRBV7-6 and TRBJ2-3; either TRBD1 or TRBD2 may supply D (5 bases each). Germline V gives CDR1 SGHVS, CDR2 FNYEAQ. There are 13 residues in the CDR3. CDR3 amino acids: CASSLMGTDTRYF. In DNA, the CDR3 is TGTGCCAGCAGCTTAATGGGGACCGACACGCGGTATTTT.

The chain uses TRBV4-3 and TRBJ1-2; no firm D call. The CDR3 length is 19 residues. V lost 0 bases and J lost 5, with 25 bases in between. CDR1 is LGHNA, CDR2 YSLEER, per germline. The CDR3: CASSQDEYIRLTPPYGYTF. The CDR3 region has the DNA TGCGCCAGCAGCCAAGATGAATACATTCGGCTTACTCCACCTTATGGCTACACCTTC.

Points on this clonotype: This may be a read error: a much more frequent sequence differs by one nucleotide. V is TRBV6-2 or TRBV6-3 and J is TRBJ2-2, with 13 bases aligning to TRBD2. V lost 5 bases and J lost 7; bases outside the gene matches: 10. CDR1 is MNHEY, CDR2 SVGEGT, per germline. This CDR3 contains 17 residues. The CDR3 region is CASSKEGLAGFNGELFF. In DNA, the CDR3 is TGTGCCAGCAGTAAAGAGGGACTAGCGGGATTTAACGGGGAGCTGTTTTTT.

In this sample, this clonotype turned up many times. The genes are TRBV19 and TRBJ1-5; no firm D call. This CDR3 is built from 12 residues. The germline CDR1 and CDR2 sequences are LNHDA and SQIVND (reference sequence). V lost 5 bases, J lost 3 bases, and 5 bases lay in between. Written as DNA, the CDR3 is TGTGCCAGTAGTCTCAACAATCAGCCCCAGCATTTT. Protein product: CASSLNNQPQHF. Supplemented by reference TRBV19 and TRBJ1-5, the full variable domain reads DGGITQSPKYLFRKEGQNVTLSCEQNLNHDAMYWYRQDPGQGLRLIYYSQIVNDFQKGDIAEGYSVSREKKESFPLTVTSAQKNPTAFYLCASSLNNQPQHFGDGTRLSIL.

The chain recombines TRBV6-2 or TRBV6-3 with TRBJ2-1, with D possibly being TRBD2 (7 bases). From germline, CDR1 is MNHEY and CDR2 SVGEGT. The CDR3 is made up of 15 amino acids. V was trimmed by 4 bases and J by 6 bases, leaving 16 bases between them. The DNA for the CDR3 is TGTGCCAGCAGTTCTATTAGGGGGGGAGTCAATGAGCAGTTCTTC. Its protein is CASSSIRGGVNEQFF.

This clonotype appeared many times. The chain links TRBV28 to TRBJ2-7; either TRBD1 or TRBD2 may supply D (5 bases each). Germline V gene sequence: CDR1 MDHEN, CDR2 SYDVKM. The germline V and J ends were trimmed by 5 bases and 6 bases, with 17 bases remaining between them. The CDR3 length is 14 residues. CDR3 in amino acids: CASSLPRGGAEQYF. CDR3 DNA sequence: TGTGCCAGCAGTCTCCCGAGGGGTGGCGCCGAGCAGTACTTC.

The chain has TRBV28 and TRBJ1-3; no clear D gene. CDR3 length: 14 residues. Germline CDR1 MDHEN, CDR2 SYDVKM. V lost 8 bases and J 0 bases, leaving 11 bases between the germline ends. CDR3 loop: CASCPSNSGNTIYF. The DNA of the CDR3 is TGTGCCAGCTGCCCCAGCAACTCTGGAAACACCATATATTTT.

This clonotype was found once. V gene TRBV7-2 combines with J gene TRBJ2-1; 8 bases are a match to TRBD2. This CDR3 is built from 18 residues. V was pared by 1 base and J by 0 bases, with 8 bases of the junction left unmatched. Per germline, CDR1 SGHTA and CDR2 FQGNSA. Here the CDR3 DNA reads TGTGCCAGCAGCTTAGTTTACGCGCGGGAGGCCTCCTACAATGAGCAGTTCTTC. It translates to CASSLVYAREASYNEQFF. The whole variable domain, remainder taken from reference TRBV7-2 and TRBJ2-1, is GAGVSQSPSNKVTEKGKDVELRCDPISGHTALYWYRQSLGQGLEFLIYFQGNSAPDKSGLPSDRFSAERTGGSVSTLTIQRTQQEDSAVYLCASSLVYAREASYNEQFFGPGTRLTVL.

This clonotype came up a few times. This chain connects TRBV20-1 to TRBJ2-1, with D perhaps assigned TRBD1 or TRBD2 (7 bases each). V was trimmed by 2 bases and J by 2 bases, leaving 13 bases between them. Germline values: CDR1 DFQATT, CDR2 SNEGSKA (reference sequence). There are 15 residues in the CDR3. The CDR3: CSARRGGGAYNEQFF. The DNA of the CDR3 is TGCAGTGCTAGAAGGGGAGGGGGCGCCTACAATGAGCAGTTCTTC.

At least ten counts were recorded for this clonotype. This chain links TRBV6-2 or TRBV6-3 with TRBJ1-1, with no clear D. This CDR3 comprises 14 residues. Germline CDR1 MNHEY, CDR2 SVGEGT. The V end lost 5 bases, the J end lost 0 bases, and 10 bases lay between the germline ends. The CDR3 spells CASSPVWMNTEAFF. CDR3 DNA sequence: TGTGCCAGCAGTCCTGTGTGGATGAACACTGAAGCTTTCTTT.

This clonotype was recorded at least ten times. The chain employs TRBV28 and TRBJ1-1; D not certain. Trimming left V 5 bases short and J 0 bases short, with 13 bases between. Germline assignment: CDR1 MDHEN and CDR2 SYDVKM. The CDR3 length is 15 residues. CDR3 region: CASSPPRAMNTEAFF. The CDR3 nucleotides read TGTGCCAGCAGTCCCCCCCGGGCTATGAACACTGAAGCTTTCTTT.

This CDR3 reads CASRRPGQLITDTQYF. The CDR3 bases are TGCGCCAGCAGACGACCGGGACAGCTAATCACAGATACGCAGTATTTT. This sequence joins TRBV4-1 and TRBJ2-3; the match to TRBD1 covers 7 bases. CDR3 size: 16 residues. Germline lookup yields CDR1 MGHRA and CDR2 YSYEKL. The J segment lost 2 bases and the V segment lost 6 bases, leaving 11 bases of the junction unmatched.

The rearrangement joins TRBV6-2 or TRBV6-3 to TRBJ2-7; 9 bases match TRBD2. The germline V gene encodes CDR1 MNHEY and CDR2 SVGEGT. V gave up 0 bases and J gave up 2 bases; unmatched junction bases: 11. This CDR3 has 18 residues. CDR3 region: CASSYSRVGTSRTYEQYF. DNA for the CDR3: TGTGCCAGCAGTTACTCCCGCGTAGGGACTAGCAGGACCTACGAGCAGTACTTC.

The chain recombines TRBV7-9 with TRBJ2-7; possibly TRBD1 or TRBD2 for D (5 bases each). Germline CDR1 SEHNR, CDR2 FQNEAQ (reference sequence). This CDR3 spans 13 amino acids. Trimming pared 6 bases from V and 3 bases from J, leaving 12 bases between. The chain's CDR3 is CASSVGTHYEQYF. As DNA, the CDR3 is TGTGCCAGCAGTGTTGGGACCCACTACGAGCAGTACTTC. Full variable domain (outside the CDR3, taken from reference TRBV7-9 and TRBJ2-7): DTGVSQNPRHKITKRGQNVTFRCDPISEHNRLYWYRQTLGQGPEFLTYFQNEAQLEKSRLLSDRFSAERPKGSFSTLEIQRTEQGDSAMYLCASSVGTHYEQYFGPGTRLTVT.

This chain uses TRBV27 with TRBJ2-5; 14 bases are shared with TRBD2. The CDR3 consists of 15 residues. The V and J ends lost 6 bases and 3 bases, in that order; junction bases with no gene match: 3. The germline gives CDR1 MNHEY, CDR2 SMNVEV (reference sequence). The CDR3 region has the DNA TGTGCCAGCAGCCCGGGACTAGCGGGAGAAGAGACCCAGTACTTC. Translating it yields CASSPGLAGEETQYF.

The V gene is TRBV28, the J gene TRBJ2-1; D is possibly TRBD1 (5 bases). Between the trimmed V and J ends, which lost 2 bases and 1 base, there was a span of 15 bases. The CDR3 has 17 amino acids. Germline lookup yields CDR1 MDHEN and CDR2 SYDVKM. The CDR3 loop is CASSLGAGLYSYNEQFF. The CDR3 DNA reads as TGTGCCAGCAGTTTAGGTGCAGGGCTTTATTCCTACAATGAGCAGTTCTTC. The entire variable domain, with the rest obtained from reference TRBV28 and TRBJ2-1, is as follows: DVKVTQSSRYLVKRTGEKVFLECVQDMDHENMFWYRQDPGLGLRLIYFSYDVKMKEKGDIPEGYSVSREKKERFSLILESASTNQTSMYLCASSLGAGLYSYNEQFFGPGTRLTVL.

This clonotype was recorded at least ten times. The V call is TRBV28, the J call TRBJ2-3; D is uncertain. CDR1 is MDHEN, CDR2 SYDVKM, per germline. The CDR3 loop spans 13 amino acids. V was pared by 1 base and J by 3 bases, with 5 bases between. CDR3 nucleotides: TGTGCCAGCAGTTTATTACCAACAGATACGCAGTATTTT. Residues: CASSLLPTDTQYF.